The text below deals with one TCR beta chain. Its specificity is unknown. The sample belongs to a study of radiation and T cells in renal cell carcinoma. As for time point: blood 4 weeks post-SBRT, at nephrectomy. Treatment indicated: 15 Gy SBRT to primary tumor, nephrectomy 4 weeks later. TCRdb's table, derived via immunoSEQ multiplex PCR, lists solely in-frame clones and lacks some. Of about 78,000 clones detected, 80% to 90% appear once; the ten largest clones hold 5% to 7.5%. CDR3 length: 12 amino acids. Trimming left V 1 base short and J 13 bases short, with 13 bases between. Germline CDR1 MGHRA, CDR2 YSYEKL. Notes on the study in general: Top tumor clonotypes rose in blood 2 weeks post-radiation, then contracted.

The clonotype was recovered from a woman aged 70 to 79 with renal cell carcinoma. The V and J genes are TRBV4-1 and TRBJ1-2, with D hard to call. The sample in question was blood, obtained from a patient whose treatment included radiotherapy and nephrectomy. The CDR3 sequence: CASSQVLGSFTF. The CDR3 DNA follows: TGCGCCAGCAGCCAAGTTCTGGGCTCCTTCACCTTC.